This is a list of T cell receptor beta chains from one sample in a study of blood T cell repertoires in COVID-19. Profiled with immunoSEQ multiplex PCR; TCRdb holds only in-frame clones, not every one. The sample contains hundreds of thousands of clones, around 88% of which appear only once. The sample comprised PBMCs or T cells enriched from blood (not recorded which). The receptors originated from a woman aged 50 to 65 who had recovered from COVID-19. Both conserved end residues are part of each CDR3. Fields, in order: D gene, V gene, clone size, J gene, CDR3 DNA, CDR3 protein. D genes are given only for firm matches. Size is stated for part of the rows, as once, few or many counts, or as a class when the clone is expanded.

d_call: TRBD2; v_call: TRBV30; clone_size: NA; j_call: TRBJ2-3; cdr3_nt: TGTGCCTGGAGTGTTGGCGGGGGGGCAGATACGCAGTATTTT; cdr3_aa: CAWSVGGGADTQYF
d_call: NA; v_call: TRBV27; clone_size: NA; j_call: TRBJ2-5; cdr3_nt: TGTGCCAGCAGTTGGCGGACAGGAGGGAGAGAGACCCAGTACTTC; cdr3_aa: CASSWRTGGRETQYF
d_call: NA; v_call: TRBV27; clone_size: NA; j_call: TRBJ2-5; cdr3_nt: TGTGCCAGCAGTTCCCTTGACAGTTTTGAGACCCAGTACTTC; cdr3_aa: CASSSLDSFETQYF
d_call: NA; v_call: TRBV28; clone_size: NA; j_call: TRBJ1-5; cdr3_nt: TGTGCCAGCAATCCTCCCCTTGAGACCCAGCATTTT; cdr3_aa: CASNPPLETQHF
d_call: NA; v_call: TRBV5-1; clone_size: NA; j_call: TRBJ1-3; cdr3_nt: TGCGCCAGCCGAACAGGGCTCTCAGGAAACACCATATATTTT; cdr3_aa: CASRTGLSGNTIYF
d_call: NA; v_call: TRBV5-1; clone_size: NA; j_call: TRBJ2-5; cdr3_nt: TGCGCCAGCAGCTTGGTTGGTAGCGAGGAGACCCAGTACTTC; cdr3_aa: CASSLVGSEETQYF
d_call: NA; v_call: TRBV10-3; clone_size: NA; j_call: TRBJ2-5; cdr3_nt: TGTGCCATCAGTGATGAGGGTGTGGGGACCCAGTACTTC; cdr3_aa: CAISDEGVGTQYF
d_call: NA; v_call: TRBV6-5; clone_size: NA; j_call: TRBJ2-1; cdr3_nt: TGTGCCAGCAATACCAGATACAATGAGCAGTTCTTC; cdr3_aa: CASNTRYNEQFF
d_call: NA; v_call: TRBV18; clone_size: NA; j_call: TRBJ2-5; cdr3_nt: TGTGCCAGCTCATCCCCTGCGGGGCGGCAAGAGACCCAGTACTTC; cdr3_aa: CASSSPAGRQETQYF
d_call: TRBD2; v_call: TRBV5-6; clone_size: NA; j_call: TRBJ2-2; cdr3_nt: TGTGCCAGCAGCCTTCTAGCGGGGGGGCCGACCGGGGAGCTGTTTTTT; cdr3_aa: CASSLLAGGPTGELFF
d_call: TRBD1; v_call: TRBV19; clone_size: NA; j_call: TRBJ1-2; cdr3_nt: TGTGCCAGTAGGCCGACAGGGCCCCTATTTGGCTACACCTTC; cdr3_aa: CASRPTGPLFGYTF
d_call: NA; v_call: TRBV4-3; clone_size: once; j_call: TRBJ1-1; cdr3_nt: TGCGCCAGCAGGGACAGTGGTAGAGCTTTCTTT; cdr3_aa: CASRDSGRAFF
d_call: NA; v_call: TRBV5-1; clone_size: NA; j_call: TRBJ2-7; cdr3_nt: TGCGCCAGCAGCCGCGGACTCGCCACCTACGAGCAGTACTTC; cdr3_aa: CASSRGLATYEQYF
d_call: NA; v_call: TRBV11-3; clone_size: NA; j_call: TRBJ2-3; cdr3_nt: TGTGCCAGCAGCTTATTGACTAACCGGGATACGCAGTATTTT; cdr3_aa: CASSLLTNRDTQYF